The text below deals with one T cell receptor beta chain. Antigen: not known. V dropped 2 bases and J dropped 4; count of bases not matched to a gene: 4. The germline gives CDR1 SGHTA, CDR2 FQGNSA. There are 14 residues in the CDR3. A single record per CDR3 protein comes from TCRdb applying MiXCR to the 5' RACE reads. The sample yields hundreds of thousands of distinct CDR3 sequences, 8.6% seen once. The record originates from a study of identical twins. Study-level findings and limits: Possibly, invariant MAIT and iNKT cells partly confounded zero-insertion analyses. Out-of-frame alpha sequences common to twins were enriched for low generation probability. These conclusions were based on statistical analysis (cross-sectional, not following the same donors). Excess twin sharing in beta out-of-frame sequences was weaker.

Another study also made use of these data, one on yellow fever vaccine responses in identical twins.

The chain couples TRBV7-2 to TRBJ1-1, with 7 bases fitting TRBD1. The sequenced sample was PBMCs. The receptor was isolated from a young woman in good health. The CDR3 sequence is CASSLRAGGTEAFF. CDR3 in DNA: TGTGCCAGCAGCTTAAGGGCAGGGGGCACTGAAGCTTTCTTT.